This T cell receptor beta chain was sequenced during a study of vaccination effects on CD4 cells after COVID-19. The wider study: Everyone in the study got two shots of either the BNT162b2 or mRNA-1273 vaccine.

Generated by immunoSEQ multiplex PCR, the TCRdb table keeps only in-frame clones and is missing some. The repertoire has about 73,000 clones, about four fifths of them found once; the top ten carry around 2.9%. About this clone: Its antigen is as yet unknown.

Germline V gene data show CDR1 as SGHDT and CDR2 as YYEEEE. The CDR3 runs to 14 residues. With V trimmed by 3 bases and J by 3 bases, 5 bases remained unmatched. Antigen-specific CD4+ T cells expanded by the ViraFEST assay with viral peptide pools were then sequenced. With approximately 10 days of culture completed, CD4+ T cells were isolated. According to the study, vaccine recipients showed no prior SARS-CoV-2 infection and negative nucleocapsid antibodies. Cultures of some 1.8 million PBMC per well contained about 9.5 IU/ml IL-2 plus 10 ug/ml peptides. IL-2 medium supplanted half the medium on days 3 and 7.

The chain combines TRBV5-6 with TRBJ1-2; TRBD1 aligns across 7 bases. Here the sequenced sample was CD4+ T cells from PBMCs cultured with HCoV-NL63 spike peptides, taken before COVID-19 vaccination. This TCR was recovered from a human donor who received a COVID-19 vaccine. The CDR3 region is CASSSTGVYYGYTF. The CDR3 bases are TGTGCCAGCAGCTCAACAGGGGTATACTATGGCTACACCTTC.